Listed here are 24 T cell receptor beta chains from one sample, sequenced in a study of T cells in Graves' hyperthyroidism and ophthalmopathy. The CDR3 regions of TCR beta were amplified from RNA transcripts. HTBI primers were the set used in a first-round RT-PCR of the TCR CDR3. Via MiXCR, TCRdb re-called the multiplex PCR reads, giving one row per CDR3 protein. The sample has some 350,000 distinct CDR3 sequences, around 25% seen once; the top ten hold around 79%. Sequenced input: blood. Receptor source: a man aged 45-65 years with Graves' hyperthyroidism.

The rearrangement links TRBV4-1 to TRBJ2-1; no firm D call. The germline CDR1 and CDR2 sequences are MGHRA and YSYEKL. Trimming removed 3 bases from V and 8 bases from J, with 14 bases in between. The CDR3 covers 14 residues. The CDR3 here is CASSHIQVSDEQFF. The CDR3 bases are TGCGCCAGCAGCCACATCCAAGTCTCAGATGAGCAGTTCTTC.

This clonotype was seen a few times. This chain uses TRBV7-2 with TRBJ2-1; no reliable D call. The germline gives CDR1 SGHTA, CDR2 FQGNSA. Trimming removed 2 bases from V and 10 bases from J, with 6 bases in between. This CDR3 is built from 11 residues. In DNA, the CDR3 is TGTGCCAGCAGCTTAATCAAAGAGCAGTTCTTC. It specifies CASSLIKEQFF. Supplemented by reference TRBV7-2 and TRBJ2-1, the full variable domain reads GAGVSQSPSNKVTEKGKDVELRCDPISGHTALYWYRQSLGQGLEFLIYFQGNSAPDKSGLPSDRFSAERTGGSVSTLTIQRTQQEDSAVYLCASSLIKEQFFGPGTRLTVL.

This clonotype was seen repeatedly, ten times or more. The rearrangement joins TRBV7-3 to TRBJ2-2; D uncertain. CDR3 length: 14 amino acids. Germline V lookup: CDR1 SGHTA, CDR2 FQGTGA. V lost 3 bases and J lost 6, with 11 bases in between. CDR3 nucleotides: TGTGCCAGCAGCTTTTCCGGTGGGGCCGGGGAGCTGTTTTTT. It encodes CASSFSGGAGELFF.

The CDR3 nucleotides read TGTGCCATCAGTGACGGGACAGGGGGGGTTCAAGAGACCCAGTACTTC. Protein product: CAISDGTGGVQETQYF. The chain uses TRBV10-3 and TRBJ2-5, with 11 bases lining up with TRBD1. V lost 3 bases, J lost 2 bases, and 5 bases stayed unmatched. This CDR3 has 16 amino acids. Germline-derived CDR1 and CDR2 are ENHRY and SYGVKD.

This clonotype was seen ten or more times. V and J are TRBV12-3 or TRBV12-4 and TRBJ2-1; D call uncertain. Trimming took off 5 bases at V and 3 bases at J, with 5 bases between the two ends. This CDR3 is built from 12 residues. The CDR3: CASSTNYNEQFF. The CDR3 DNA sequence: TGTGCCAGCAGTACAAACTACAATGAGCAGTTCTTC.

This clonotype was counted ten times or more. The chain joins TRBV13 to TRBJ2-5; a possible D gene is TRBD2 (6 bases). The V and J ends lost 7 bases and 5 bases respectively, with 17 bases between them. This CDR3 is 14 amino acids long. The germline V gene encodes CDR1 PRHDT and CDR2 FYEKMQ (reference sequence). The CDR3 reads CASTSEGGPETQYF. The CDR3, as DNA: TGTGCCAGCACCTCCGAAGGAGGGCCGGAGACCCAGTACTTC.

Turning to this clonotype: A read error may be the cause here, since a much bigger clone is one base away. The conserved closing phenylalanine or tryptophan is absent in this CDR3, likely reflecting a read error. V gene TRBV29-1 combines with J gene TRBJ1-2, with TRBD1 identical over 8 bases. CDR3 length equals 13 residues. Germline CDR1 is SQVTM and CDR2 is ANQGSEA. V lost 1 base, J lost 4 bases, and 2 bases stayed unmatched. The CDR3 bases are TGCAGCGTTGAAGTTGACAGGGGCTATGGCTACACCCTC. It is translated as CSVEVDRGYGYTL.

In this sample, this clonotype turned up a few times. The rearrangement joins TRBV5-1 to TRBJ2-5; D unresolved. The CDR3 covers 12 residues. From germline, CDR1 is SGHRS and CDR2 YFSETQ. Trimming cost V 0 bases and J 6 bases, with 6 bases left between them. The CDR3 sequence: CASSLGDQTQYF. The CDR3 DNA follows: TGCGCCAGCAGCTTGGGCGATCAGACCCAGTACTTC.

Ten or more counts support this clonotype. V is TRBV28 and J is TRBJ2-7; 10 bases are shared with TRBD1. This CDR3 contains 15 residues. Per the germline V gene, CDR1 is MDHEN and CDR2 is SYDVKM. V lost 7 bases to trimming and J lost 6 bases; unmatched junction nucleotides: 12. The CDR3 DNA reads TGTGCCAGCACGTTCCGGGACAGGGGTGTAGGCGAGCAGTACTTC. This translates into CASTFRDRGVGEQYF.

This chain uses TRBV19 with TRBJ2-1; TRBD2 aligns across 7 bases. CDR3 size: 16 residues. CDR1 and CDR2 from the germline V gene are LNHDA and SQIVND (reference sequence). V shed 4 bases, J shed 9 bases, and the junction held 15 bases outside the gene matches. CDR3 coding DNA: TGTGCCAGTAGTACCGCCTACGGGCGGGAGTCTCCTGAGCAGTTCTTC. Translated, it gives CASSTAYGRESPEQFF.

The V and J genes are TRBV2 and TRBJ2-1; 9 positions match TRBD2. CDR3 length: 15 residues. CDR1 SNHLY and CDR2 FYNNEI come from the germline V gene. V lost 3 bases to trimming and J lost 6 bases; unmatched junction nucleotides: 6. The CDR3 loop reads CASSDGTSHFNEQFF. Written as DNA, the CDR3 is TGTGCCAGCAGTGACGGGACTAGCCACTTCAATGAGCAGTTCTTC.

The chain uses TRBV11-2 and TRBJ2-2; 16 bases align to TRBD2. CDR1 and CDR2 (germline): SGHAT, FQNNGV. This CDR3 contains 18 residues. J lost 4 bases, V lost 5 bases, and 7 bases had no gene match. The CDR3 DNA follows: TGTGCCAGCAGCCCCGGGACTAGCGGGAGGGCCGTCACCGGGGAGCTGTTTTTT. As protein: CASSPGTSGRAVTGELFF.

The table lists this clonotype with many counts. The rearrangement joins TRBV6-1 to TRBJ1-1; weak D call: TRBD1 (6 bases). Trimming shortened V by 5 bases and J by 1 base, and 17 bases separated the two germline ends. This CDR3 has 16 residues. CDR1 and CDR2 from the germline V gene are MNHNS and SASEGT. The CDR3 coding sequence is TGTGCCAGCAGTTCACACGACAGGCCGACGAACACTGAAGCTTTCTTT. Protein: CASSSHDRPTNTEAFF.

This clonotype was counted ten times or more. The chain recombines TRBV27 with TRBJ2-1, with D unresolved. CDR1 MNHEY and CDR2 SMNVEV come from the germline V gene (reference sequence). V was pared by 5 bases and J by 3 bases, with 14 bases between. The length of the CDR3 is 15 residues. For the CDR3, the DNA is TGTGCCAGCAGTCCGGACCGTGGGCTCTACAATGAGCAGTTCTTC. Translation: CASSPDRGLYNEQFF.

This clonotype was observed many times. The chain combines TRBV5-5 with TRBJ2-1; the D gene is possibly TRBD2 (6 bases). This CDR3 spans 15 amino acids. The germline CDR1 and CDR2 sequences are SGHKS and YYEKEE (reference sequence). V was shortened by 5 bases and J by 4 bases, with 16 bases between the two germline ends. CDR3 in amino acids: CASSFYHAGYNEQFF. The CDR3 DNA is TGTGCCAGCAGTTTTTACCACGCGGGGTACAATGAGCAGTTCTTC.

There are a few counts of this clonotype. The V gene is TRBV20-1, the J gene TRBJ2-3; TRBD2 matches at 10 bases. Germline CDR1 DFQATT, CDR2 SNEGSKA (reference sequence). After removal of 5 bases from V and 5 bases from J, the junction contained 7 bases not matched to a gene. CDR3 length: 14 residues. The CDR3 loop reads CSAGLAASLDTQYF. CDR3 DNA: TGCAGTGCTGGACTAGCGGCCTCCCTAGATACGCAGTATTTT.

V and J are TRBV6-6 and TRBJ2-1; TRBD2 agrees at 12 bases. The CDR3 is 20 amino acids. Germline loops: CDR1 MNHNY, CDR2 SVGAGI (reference sequence). The junction had 14 bases not matched to a gene; V was cut back by 5 bases and J by 0 bases. The CDR3 protein is CASSPRILAGGPSSYNEQFF. CDR3 bases: TGTGCCAGCAGTCCCAGGATACTAGCGGGAGGACCTAGCTCCTACAATGAGCAGTTCTTC.

This clonotype was seen only a few times. The chain uses TRBV28 and TRBJ1-5, with 9 bases aligning to TRBD1. The CDR3 has 15 amino acids. The germline V gene encodes CDR1 MDHEN and CDR2 SYDVKM. V shed 4 bases and J 4 bases; nucleotides not matched to a gene: 5. The CDR3 protein is CASSWGQGLNQPQHF. DNA for the CDR3: TGTGCCAGCAGTTGGGGACAGGGACTAAATCAGCCCCAGCATTTT.

This sequence joins TRBV20-1 and TRBJ2-1, with TRBD2 matching over 14 bases. The CDR3 length is 15 residues. V lost 5 bases to trimming and J lost 7 bases; unmatched junction nucleotides: 7. Looked up from germline, CDR1 is DFQATT and CDR2 is SNEGSKA (reference sequence). CDR3 DNA sequence: TGCAGTGCTGTGACTAGCGGGAGGGCCCTTAATGAGCAGTTCTTC. This encodes CSAVTSGRALNEQFF.

This clonotype appeared many times. V gene TRBV3-1 combines with J gene TRBJ2-3; unclear D gene. The CDR3 is made up of 16 amino acids. Trimming left V 3 bases short and J 2 bases short, with 15 bases between. Germline-derived CDR1 and CDR2 are LGHDT and YNNKEL (reference sequence). The CDR3 here is CASSQGGRLPTDTQYF. DNA of the CDR3: TGTGCCAGCAGCCAGGGTGGACGGTTACCCACAGATACGCAGTATTTT.

As for this clonotype: One end of the junction is discordant with germline, which a read error may explain. The rearrangement uses TRBV27 and TRBJ2-3; no clear D. This CDR3 comprises 14 residues. In germline, CDR1 is MNHEY, CDR2 SMNVEV (reference sequence). Here the CDR3 reads CASSSPATTDMQYF. CDR3 bases: TGTGCCAGCAGTTCGCCGGCTACCACAGATATGCAGTATTTT.

About this clonotype itself: This likely comes from a read error, as the CDR3 has no conserved phenylalanine or tryptophan at its end. This chain uses TRBV12-3 or TRBV12-4 with TRBJ1-2; D remains ambiguous. The CDR3 extends over 14 amino acids. V was cut by 2 bases and J by 4 bases, with 11 bases left in between. CDR3 sequence (DNA): TGTGCCAGCAGTTTATCCGGGGAAGTCTATGGCTACACCCTC. Translating it yields CASSLSGEVYGYTL.

This clonotype was found a few times. CDR3 in amino acids: CSARGVAGAVEQFF. CDR3 DNA sequence: TGCAGTGCTAGAGGCGTAGCGGGAGCGGTTGAGCAGTTCTTC. The V gene is TRBV20-1, the J gene TRBJ2-1; 9 bases match TRBD2. CDR1 is DFQATT and CDR2 is SNEGSKA in the germline V gene (reference sequence). CDR3 length equals 14 residues. V shed 1 base and J 9 bases; nucleotides not matched to a gene: 7.

This clonotype occurred a few times. Germline is not matched at one junction end, which may reflect a read error. The rearrangement links TRBV12-3 or TRBV12-4 to TRBJ2-7, with 8 bases lining up with TRBD1. The CDR3 loop spans 14 amino acids. The CDR3 DNA reads TGTGCCAGCAGACAGACAGGGGTGGGCTACGAGCAGTGCTTC. Protein: CASRQTGVGYEQCF.